The 12 T cell receptor beta chains reported below all come from one sample, sequenced in a study of CD8 T cells in ankylosing spondylitis. Study outcomes and limitations: Apparently characteristic of ankylosing spondylitis blood was a TCR beta motif (roughly eight highly homologous variants).

For these receptors, no antigen is known. From the 5' RACE reads, TCRdb called clonotypes with MiXCR, one entry per CDR3 protein. This table holds 750,000 to 850,000 distinct CDR3 sequences, about 10% found once. The specimen sequenced was blood, either unsorted or a sorted T cell fraction (not recorded which). Source of these receptors: a male donor with ankylosing spondylitis.

This clonotype was seen repeatedly, ten times or more. The chain uses TRBV12-3 or TRBV12-4 and TRBJ1-2; no clear D. The CDR3 runs 11 residues. Deletions cut 6 bases from V and 6 bases from J, with 8 bases between. The CDR3 nucleotides are TGTGCCAGCAGCATGGTGGATGGCTACACCTTC. Translated: CASSMVDGYTF.

There are a few counts of this clonotype. The chain carries TRBV7-2 and TRBJ2-3; 8 nucleotides line up with TRBD2. Per germline, CDR1 SGHTA and CDR2 FQGNSA. The J segment lost 3 bases and the V segment lost 2 bases, leaving 7 bases of the junction unmatched. The CDR3 extends over 16 amino acids. CDR3 sequence: CASSLSGGTMTDTQYF. The CDR3 nucleotides read TGTGCCAGCAGCTTAAGCGGGGGCACGATGACAGATACGCAGTATTTT.

J is TRBJ2-7 and V is TRBV28; maybe TRBD2 (5 bases). V was pared by 5 bases and J by 2 bases, with 16 bases between. CDR1 and CDR2 from the germline V gene are MDHEN and SYDVKM. The CDR3 covers 15 residues. The CDR3 nucleotides are TGTGCCAGCAGTCTTACCGGGAACGTCGCCTACGAGCAGTACTTC. Translated, it gives CASSLTGNVAYEQYF.

Concerning this clonotype: Given a much more abundant clone one base away, this may be a read error. CDR3 residues: CASRVRTDPYYEQYF. CDR3 nucleotides: TGTGCCAGCAGGGTTCGTACAGATCCGTACTACGAGCAGTACTTC. The chain has TRBV21-1 and TRBJ2-7. TRBV21-1 represents a pseudogene. The CDR3 covers 15 residues.

This clonotype was recorded a few times. V and J are TRBV7-9 and TRBJ2-5, with 9 bases matching TRBD1. Germline assignment: CDR1 SEHNR and CDR2 FQNEAQ (reference sequence). V lost 4 bases to trimming and J lost 3 bases; unmatched junction nucleotides: 9. There are 16 residues in the CDR3. The CDR3, as DNA: TGTGCCAGCAGCTCGGGGGGACAGGGTATAGAAGAGACCCAGTACTTC. Residues: CASSSGGQGIEETQYF.

The rearrangement joins TRBV24-1 to TRBJ2-6, with D possibly being TRBD1 (5 bases). CDR3 size: 15 residues. V was shortened by 3 bases and J by 2 bases, with 7 bases between the two germline ends. CDR1 and CDR2 (germline): KGHDR, SFDVKD. CDR3: CATSDLRAGANVLTF. CDR3 bases: TGTGCCACCAGTGATCTCAGGGCTGGGGCCAACGTCCTGACTTTC.

This clonotype was recorded many times. The chain has TRBV20-1 and TRBJ2-7; 7 bases line up with TRBD1. The germline CDR1 and CDR2 sequences are DFQATT and SNEGSKA (reference sequence). The V segment lost 1 base and the J segment 0 bases; nucleotides outside the gene matches: 6. This CDR3 is 15 amino acids long. The CDR3 sequence is CSARVGQRLSYEQYF. DNA of the CDR3: TGCAGTGCTAGAGTGGGACAGCGCCTCTCCTACGAGCAGTACTTC.

This chain connects TRBV10-3 to TRBJ2-3; 7 bases match TRBD2. The junction had 12 bases not matched to a gene; V was cut back by 8 bases and J by 4 bases. CDR3 length: 15 amino acids. CDR1 is ENHRY, CDR2 SYGVKD, per germline. The CDR3 spells CAISGSGGSPDTQYF. CDR3 nucleotide sequence: TGTGCCATCTCGGGTTCGGGGGGTAGCCCAGATACGCAGTATTTT.

A remark on this clonotype: At one of its ends the junction is not consistent with the germline gene, which may arise from a read error. J is TRBJ2-3 and V is TRBV20-1; TRBD2 aligns across 12 bases. Germline V gene sequence: CDR1 DFQATT, CDR2 SNEGSKA (reference sequence). The CDR3 spans 14 residues. The CDR3 protein is CSARVLAGGGLGNF. The DNA for the CDR3 is TGCAGTGCTAGAGTACTAGCGGGGGGAGGGCTTGGGAATTTT.

This clonotype has ten or more counts. This chain uses TRBV20-1 with TRBJ2-1, with 9 nucleotides matching TRBD2. The CDR3 length is 16 residues. Germline assignment: CDR1 DFQATT and CDR2 SNEGSKA (reference sequence). The V and J ends lost 1 base and 0 bases, in that order; junction bases with no gene match: 4. In DNA, the CDR3 is TGCAGTGCTAGAGTAAGCGGGGGGAGCTCCTACAATGAGCAGTTCTTC. As protein: CSARVSGGSSYNEQFF.

This clonotype has at least ten counts. An end of the junction does not agree with germline; a read error may underlie this. The chain carries TRBV7-2 and TRBJ1-1; D unresolved. This CDR3 is 14 amino acids long. Germline values: CDR1 SGHTA, CDR2 FQGNSA. Written as DNA, the CDR3 is TGCGCCAGCAGCTTGGCCTTGGGAGGGACTGAAGCTTTCTTT. This codes for CASSLALGGTEAFF. Based on the CDR3 plus reference TRBV7-2 and TRBJ1-1, the full variable domain is GAGVSQSPSNKVTEKGKDVELRCDPISGHTALYWYRQSLGQGLEFLIYFQGNSAPDKSGLPSDRFSAERTGGSVSTLTIQRTQQEDSAVYLCASSLALGGTEAFFGQGTRLTVV.

The V and J genes are TRBV4-3 and TRBJ2-3; 7 bases fit TRBD2. The germline gives CDR1 LGHNA, CDR2 YSLEER. The CDR3 has 17 amino acids. V shed 1 base and J 0 bases; nucleotides not matched to a gene: 7. CDR3 nucleotides: TGCGCCAGCAGCCAAGGGGCGGCTAGCGGTAGCACAGATACGCAGTATTTT. It specifies CASSQGAASGSTDTQYF.